This T cell receptor (beta chain) came from a study of identical twins. Concerning this clonotype itself: Its target is not known.

The cDNA had a unique molecular identifier and a template-switch universal primer site. TCRdb fed the 5' RACE reads into MiXCR, producing one record per CDR3 protein. The profile shows 300,000 to 400,000 distinct CDR3 sequences, over 9% of them singletons. J gave up 3 bases and V 4 bases, and 7 bases lay outside the gene matches. CDR3 length: 15 amino acids. Germline V gives CDR1 SGHRS, CDR2 YFSETQ. Points from the study as a whole: Twin sharing of out-of-frame TCR alpha was underestimated by models in monozygotic pairs. Within cord blood, abundant beta clonotypes carried fewer insertions, but memory repertoires showed no such trend.

There were only healthy Caucasians among the donors. These data were likewise used in another study, on yellow fever vaccine responses in identical twins.

Sequenced: CD8+ T cells sorted from blood. V is TRBV5-1 and J is TRBJ1-5; 7 positions match TRBD1. This sequence originates from a woman aged 18 to 35 in good health. CDR3 coding DNA: TGCGCCAGCAGCCTTACAGGGGTCTTCAATCAGCCCCAGCATTTT. Its protein is CASSLTGVFNQPQHF.